This section outlines one T cell receptor beta chain sequence together with its context. Using a J-beta primer mix together with a sample-barcoded 5' primer, a second PCR was run for 7 to 11 cycles. TCRdb processed the 5' RACE reads anew with MiXCR; each CDR3 protein has one entry. Of roughly 700,000 distinct CDR3 sequences in the sample, around 49% are singletons; the top ten hold under 35%. Deletions cut 3 bases from V and 8 bases from J, with 16 bases between. From germline, CDR1 is SGDLS and CDR2 YYNGEE. The CDR3 covers 14 residues. These data are taken from a study of blood T cells in healthy people across ages.

This chain links TRBV9 with TRBJ2-3; D is tentatively TRBD1 or TRBD2 (5 bases each). The clonotype was recovered from a woman aged 60-75 years in good health. The sample consisted of blood. The CDR3 DNA sequence: TGTGCCAGCAGCGCGGGACCCGCAGTCGTTACGCAGTATTTT. It encodes CASSAGPAVVTQYF.